The next 7 T cell receptor beta chains were all read from a single sample in a study of T-cell reconstitution after alpha-beta-depleted transplantation in children. This sample's TCRbeta library carried unique molecular identifier barcodes. TCRdb independently ran MiXCR on the PCR reads; one entry per CDR3 protein. The sample consists of about 72,000 distinct CDR3 sequences, 6% to 8.5% of them appearing once. The sample was PBMCs from the stem cell graft donor, taken from the stem cell graft. The receptors were sampled from a human donor who donated a stem cell graft to a child with acute lymphoblastic leukemia.

As regards this clonotype: This could be a read error, since a much larger clone is one nucleotide away. Without the conserved terminal phenylalanine or tryptophan, this CDR3 likely stems from a read error. V gene TRBV29-1 combines with J gene TRBJ2-7, with D possibly being TRBD2 (6 bases). Germline V gives CDR1 SQVTM, CDR2 ANQGSEA. V lost 6 bases and J lost 2, with 14 bases in between. This CDR3 is 13 amino acids long. The CDR3 reads CSVRGSSTYEQYL. The CDR3 nucleotides are TGCAGCGTCCGGGGGAGCAGCACCTACGAGCAGTACCTC.

This clonotype was seen repeatedly, ten times or more. The rearrangement links TRBV20-1 to TRBJ2-6; no definite D call. CDR1 is DFQATT, CDR2 SNEGSKA, per germline (reference sequence). CDR3 size: 13 residues. Trimming pared 3 bases from V and 1 base from J, leaving 4 bases between. The CDR3 loop is CSARSSGANVLTF. The DNA of the CDR3 is TGCAGTGCTAGGTCTTCTGGGGCCAACGTCCTGACTTTC.

This clonotype was seen many times. V gene TRBV6-4 combines with J gene TRBJ2-2; the D gene is possibly TRBD1 (6 bases). Trimming cost V 0 bases and J 7 bases, with 12 bases left between them. Germline CDR1 and CDR2: MRHNA and SNTAGT. This CDR3 spans 15 amino acids. CDR3 DNA: TGTGCCAGCAGTGACTCGGCAGGGGAGAACGGGGAGCTGTTTTTT. Encoded protein: CASSDSAGENGELFF.

This clonotype was counted at least ten times. CDR3: CASSPERIAIPFF. CDR3 nucleotides: TGTGCCAGCAGCCCAGAGCGGATAGCGATCCCGTTCTTC. The V call is TRBV7-8, the J call TRBJ2-1; possibly TRBD2 for D (5 bases). The germline gives CDR1 SGHVS, CDR2 FQNEAQ. The CDR3 consists of 13 residues. Trimming pared 5 bases from V and 15 bases from J, leaving 20 bases between.

This clonotype showed up many times. The chain employs TRBV7-6 and TRBJ2-1; 9 bases line up with TRBD2. There are 14 residues in the CDR3. CDR1 and CDR2 from the germline V gene are SGHVS and FNYEAQ. Trimming took 0 bases from V and 6 from J; bases not matched to a gene: 0. CDR3 DNA: TGTGCCAGCAGCTTAGCTAGCGGGGGCAATGAGCAGTTCTTC. Amino acids: CASSLASGGNEQFF.

The table lists this clonotype with many counts. This chain connects TRBV5-1 to TRBJ1-1, with D unclear. Trimming left V 0 bases short and J 10 bases short, with 13 bases between. The CDR3 is 13 residues long. CDR1 SGHRS and CDR2 YFSETQ come from the germline V gene. The CDR3 sequence is CASSLGTSEGAFF. The CDR3 DNA follows: TGCGCCAGCAGCTTGGGGACCTCGGAGGGAGCTTTCTTT.

The chain recombines TRBV24-1 with TRBJ2-7; D may be TRBD1 or TRBD2 (5 bases each). The CDR3 loop spans 15 amino acids. The germline V gene has CDR1 KGHDR and CDR2 SFDVKD. Trimming removed 0 bases from V and 3 bases from J, with 11 bases in between. The CDR3 DNA follows: TGTGCCACCAGTGATTTGGGGGGACCCCGCTACGAGCAGTACTTC. Residues: CATSDLGGPRYEQYF.